This TCR beta chain was recorded in a study of beta chain features in type 1 diabetes. Study-wide context: Comparable age, gender and cell yields were observed in patients relative to healthy donors. Study findings and constraints: Type 1 diabetes patients showed a moderate but significant shortening of TCRB CDR3s in all four CD4+ subsets.

Expressed TCRB transcripts were sequenced after all isolated RNA was converted to cDNA. The repertoire was sequenced with immunoSEQ multiplex PCR; TCRdb's copy has only in-frame clones and lacks some. The data contain 300,000 to 400,000 clones, 7% to 9% of them singletons. CD45RO/CCR7/CD25/CD127/CD95/CD27 separated CD4+ naive, central memory, regulatory and stem cell-like memory cells by sorting. The germline gives CDR1 SGHTA, CDR2 FQGNSA. V was trimmed by 2 bases and J by 2 bases, leaving 9 bases between them. CDR3 size: 15 residues. In its sample, this clone was seen many times. Antigen unknown. What was sequenced was central memory CD4+ T cells from blood. The chain uses TRBV7-2 and TRBJ2-2; D is unresolved. This receptor was taken from a woman between 18 and 30 years old in good health. As DNA, the CDR3 is TGTGCCAGCAGCTTACTCGGAGTTAACACCGGGGAGCTGTTTTTT. It codes for CASSLLGVNTGELFF.